The TCR beta chain under discussion was sequenced for a study of cytomegalovirus exposure and HLA in healthy donors. Findings and caveats of the study: Presence/absence analyses took donor sequencing depth as roughly uniform.

In the case of this clone: Its target is unknown.

CDR1 MDHEN and CDR2 SYDVKM come from the germline V gene. This CDR3 is built from 14 residues. 60 Vbeta and 13 Jbeta primers were used in PCR. Sequenced by immunoSEQ multiplex PCR; TCRdb stores in-frame clones only, minus some. The table lists 130,000 or so clones, more than 60% of them singletons. This sequence was found in a woman between 40 and 50 years old in good health and CMV-seropositive. The chain couples TRBV28 to TRBJ2-5; 8 nucleotides match TRBD1. The J call is doubtful: the DNA matches TRBJ2-7 better. The specimen was PBMCs. CDR3 DNA sequence: TGTGCCAGCAGTCCGGGACAGGATCCCTACGAGCAGTACTTC. This codes for CASSPGQDPYEQYF.